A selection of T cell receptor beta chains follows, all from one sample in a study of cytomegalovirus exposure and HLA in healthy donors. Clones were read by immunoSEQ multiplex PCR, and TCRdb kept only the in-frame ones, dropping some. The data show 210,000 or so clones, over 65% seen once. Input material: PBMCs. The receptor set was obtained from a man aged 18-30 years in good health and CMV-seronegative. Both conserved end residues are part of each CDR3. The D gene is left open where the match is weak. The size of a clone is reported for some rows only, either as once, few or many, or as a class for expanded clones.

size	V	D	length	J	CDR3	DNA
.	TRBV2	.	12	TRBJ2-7	CASSLDVHEQYF	TGTGCCAGCAGTCTAGATGTACACGAGCAGTACTTC
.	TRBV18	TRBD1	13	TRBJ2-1	CASSGTGEYGQFF	TGTGCCAGCTCCGGGACAGGGGAATATGGGCAGTTCTTC
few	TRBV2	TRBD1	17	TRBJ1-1	CASSVIVFGQGKDEAFF	TGTGCCAGCAGTGTAATAGTATTCGGACAGGGTAAAGATGAAGCTTTCTTT
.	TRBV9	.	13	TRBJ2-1	CASSVGGGPEQFF	TGTGCCAGCAGCGTAGGGGGCGGCCCCGAGCAGTTCTTC
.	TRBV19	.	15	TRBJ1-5	CASRRGGVNNQPQHF	TGTGCCAGTAGACGAGGGGGGGTTAACAATCAGCCCCAGCATTTT
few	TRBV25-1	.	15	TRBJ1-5	CASSDEAGSNQPQHF	TGTGCCAGCAGTGACGAGGCAGGGTCAAATCAGCCCCAGCATTTT
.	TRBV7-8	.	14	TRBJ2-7	CASSLGLTAYEQYF	TGTGCCAGCAGCTTAGGGTTGACAGCGTACGAGCAGTACTTC
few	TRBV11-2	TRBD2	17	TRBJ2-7	CASSLGAGVDWVYEQYF	TGTGCCAGCAGCTTAGGAGCGGGGGTTGACTGGGTCTACGAGCAGTACTTC
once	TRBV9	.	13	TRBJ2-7	CASSVGASYEQYF	TGTGCCAGCAGCGTCGGAGCTAGCTACGAGCAGTACTTC
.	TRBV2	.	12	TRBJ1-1	CASRGVAGEAFF	TGTGCCAGCAGAGGAGTGGCAGGGGAAGCTTTCTTT
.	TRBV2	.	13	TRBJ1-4	CASSENPGGKLFF	TGTGCCAGCAGTGAAAATCCGGGAGGGAAACTGTTTTTT
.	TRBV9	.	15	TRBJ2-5	CASSVAGNKQETQYF	TGTGCCAGCAGCGTAGCGGGGAATAAACAAGAGACCCAGTACTTC
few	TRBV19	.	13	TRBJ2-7	CASSIAPRGEQYF	TGTGCCAGTAGTATAGCCCCACGGGGAGAGCAGTACTTC
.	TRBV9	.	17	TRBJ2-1	CASSVDPGHSLYNEQFF	TGTGCCAGCAGCGTAGATCCGGGACACTCACTCTACAATGAGCAGTTCTTC
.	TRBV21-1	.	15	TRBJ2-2	CASSAQGADTGELFF	TGTGCCAGCAGCGCACAGGGGGCCGACACCGGGGAGCTGTTTTTT
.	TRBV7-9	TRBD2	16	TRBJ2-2	CASSFSGRGNTGELFF	TGTGCCAGCAGTTTTAGCGGGAGAGGGAACACCGGGGAGCTGTTTTTT
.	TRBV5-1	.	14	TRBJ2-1	CASSATTGGREQFF	TGCGCCAGCAGCGCGACGACAGGTGGACGGGAGCAGTTCTTC
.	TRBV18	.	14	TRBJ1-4	CASSPAGAGEKLFF	TGTGCCAGCTCACCAGCAGGGGCCGGGGAAAAACTGTTTTTT
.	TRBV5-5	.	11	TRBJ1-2	CASSFGGRATF	TGTGCCAGCAGCTTCGGGGGGCGGGCAACCTTC
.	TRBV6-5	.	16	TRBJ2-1	CASSLQGSSSYNEQFF	TGTGCCAGCAGTTTACAGGGATCCAGCTCCTACAATGAGCAGTTCTTC
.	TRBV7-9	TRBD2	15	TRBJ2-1	CASSLVGLPNNEQFF	TGTGCCAGCAGCCTTGTGGGACTACCAAACAATGAGCAGTTCTTC
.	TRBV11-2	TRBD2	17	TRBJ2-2	CASSLRGLAGGGGELFF	TGTGCCAGCAGCTTAAGAGGCCTAGCGGGAGGAGGGGGGGAGCTGTTTTTT
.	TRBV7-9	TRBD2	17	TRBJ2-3	CASSSRVAGGRTDTQYF	TGTGCCAGCAGCTCCCGGGTAGCGGGAGGCCGCACAGATACGCAGTATTTT
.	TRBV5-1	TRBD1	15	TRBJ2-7	CASSLEGTGVHEQYF	TGCGCCAGCAGCTTGGAGGGGACAGGGGTCCACGAGCAGTACTTC
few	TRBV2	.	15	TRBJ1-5	CASSRDKRGNQPQHF	TGTGCCAGCAGCCGGGACAAACGAGGCAATCAGCCCCAGCATTTT
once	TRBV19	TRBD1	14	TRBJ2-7	CASSPGQGPYEQYF	TGTGCCAGTAGTCCTGGACAGGGGCCCTACGAGCAGTACTTC
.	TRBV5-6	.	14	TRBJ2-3	CASSTGLDTDTQYF	TGTGCCAGCAGTACGGGACTTGACACAGATACGCAGTATTTT
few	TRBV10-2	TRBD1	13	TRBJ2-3	CASSEQGPDTQYF	TGCGCCAGCAGTGAACAGGGGCCAGATACGCAGTATTTT
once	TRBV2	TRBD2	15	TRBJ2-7	CASSPLAGGSYEQYF	TGTGCCAGCAGTCCACTAGCGGGTGGCTCCTACGAGCAGTACTTC